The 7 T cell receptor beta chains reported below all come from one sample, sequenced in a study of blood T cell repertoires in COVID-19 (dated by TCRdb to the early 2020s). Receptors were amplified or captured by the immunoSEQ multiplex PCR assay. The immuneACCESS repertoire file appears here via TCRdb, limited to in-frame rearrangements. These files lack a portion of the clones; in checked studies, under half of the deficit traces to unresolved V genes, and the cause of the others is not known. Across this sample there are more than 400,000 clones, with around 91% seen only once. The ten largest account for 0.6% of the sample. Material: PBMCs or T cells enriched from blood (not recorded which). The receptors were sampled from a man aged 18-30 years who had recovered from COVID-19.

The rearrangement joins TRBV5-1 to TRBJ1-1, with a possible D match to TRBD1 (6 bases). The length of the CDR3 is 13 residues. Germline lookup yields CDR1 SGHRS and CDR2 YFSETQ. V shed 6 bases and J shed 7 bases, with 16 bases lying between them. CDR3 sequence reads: CASTLGGYGEAFF. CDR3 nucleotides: TGCGCCAGCACGTTAGGGGGTTATGGTGAAGCTTTCTTT.

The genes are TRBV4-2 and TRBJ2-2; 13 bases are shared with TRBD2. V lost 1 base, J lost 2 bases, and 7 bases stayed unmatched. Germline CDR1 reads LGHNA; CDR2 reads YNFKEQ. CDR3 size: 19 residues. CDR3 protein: CASSQVAGLAGNNTGELFF. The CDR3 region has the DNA TGTGCCAGCAGCCAAGTGGCGGGACTAGCGGGAAATAACACCGGGGAGCTGTTTTTT.

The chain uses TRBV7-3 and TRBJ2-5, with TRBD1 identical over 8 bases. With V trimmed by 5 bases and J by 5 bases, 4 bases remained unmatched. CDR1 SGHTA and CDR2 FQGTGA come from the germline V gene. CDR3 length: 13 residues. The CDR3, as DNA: TGTGCCAGCAGCCAGGGGGCTAGGGAGACCCAGTACTTC. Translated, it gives CASSQGARETQYF.

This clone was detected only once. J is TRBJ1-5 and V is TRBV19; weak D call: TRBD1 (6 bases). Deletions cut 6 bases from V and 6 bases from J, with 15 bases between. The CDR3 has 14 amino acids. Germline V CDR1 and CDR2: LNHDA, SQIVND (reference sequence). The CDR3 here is CASSPQGDIQPQHF. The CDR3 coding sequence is TGTGCCAGTAGCCCCCAAGGGGACATTCAGCCCCAGCATTTT.

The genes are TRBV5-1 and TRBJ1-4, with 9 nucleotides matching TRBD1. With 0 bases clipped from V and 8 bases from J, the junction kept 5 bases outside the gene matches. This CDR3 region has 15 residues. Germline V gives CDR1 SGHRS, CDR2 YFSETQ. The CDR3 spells CASSLDGTGTEKLFF. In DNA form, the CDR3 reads TGCGCCAGCAGCTTGGATGGGACAGGGACCGAAAAACTGTTTTTT.

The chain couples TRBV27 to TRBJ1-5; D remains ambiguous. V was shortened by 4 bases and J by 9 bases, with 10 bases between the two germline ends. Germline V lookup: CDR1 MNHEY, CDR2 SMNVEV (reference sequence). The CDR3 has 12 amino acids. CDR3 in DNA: TGTGCCAGCAGTTCGGGTCGGGGGCCCCAGCATTTT. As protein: CASSSGRGPQHF.

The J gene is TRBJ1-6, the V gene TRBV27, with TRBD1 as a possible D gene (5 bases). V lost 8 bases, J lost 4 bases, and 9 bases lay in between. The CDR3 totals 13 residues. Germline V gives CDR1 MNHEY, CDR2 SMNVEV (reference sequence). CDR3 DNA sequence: TGTGCCAGCTCGACAGAGTATAATTCACCCCTCCACTTT. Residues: CASSTEYNSPLHF.